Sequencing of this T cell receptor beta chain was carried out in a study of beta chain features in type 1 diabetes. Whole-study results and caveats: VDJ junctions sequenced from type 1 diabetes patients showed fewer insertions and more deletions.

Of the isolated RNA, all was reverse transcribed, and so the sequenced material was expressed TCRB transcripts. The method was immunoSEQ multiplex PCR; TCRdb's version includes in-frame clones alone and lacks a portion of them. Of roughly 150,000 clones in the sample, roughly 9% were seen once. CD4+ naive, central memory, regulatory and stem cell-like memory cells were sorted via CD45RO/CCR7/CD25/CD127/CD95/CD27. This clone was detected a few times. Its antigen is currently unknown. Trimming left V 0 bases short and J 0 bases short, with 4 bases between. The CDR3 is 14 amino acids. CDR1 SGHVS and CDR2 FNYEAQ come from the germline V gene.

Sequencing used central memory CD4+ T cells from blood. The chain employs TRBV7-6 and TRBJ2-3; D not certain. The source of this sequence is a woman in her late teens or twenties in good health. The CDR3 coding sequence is TGTGCCAGCAGCTTAGCAGCTAGCACAGATACGCAGTATTTT. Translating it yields CASSLAASTDTQYF.